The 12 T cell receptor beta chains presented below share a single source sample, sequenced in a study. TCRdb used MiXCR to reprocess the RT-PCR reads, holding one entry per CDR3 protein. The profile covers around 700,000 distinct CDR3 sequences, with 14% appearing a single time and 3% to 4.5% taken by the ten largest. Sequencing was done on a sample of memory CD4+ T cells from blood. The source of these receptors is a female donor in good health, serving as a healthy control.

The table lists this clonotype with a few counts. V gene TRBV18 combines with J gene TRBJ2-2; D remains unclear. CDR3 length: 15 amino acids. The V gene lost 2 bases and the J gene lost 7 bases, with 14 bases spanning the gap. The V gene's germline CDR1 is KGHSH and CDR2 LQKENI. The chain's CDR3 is CASSPKGLGGGELFF. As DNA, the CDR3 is TGTGCCAGCTCACCAAAGGGCCTCGGCGGCGGGGAGCTGTTTTTT.

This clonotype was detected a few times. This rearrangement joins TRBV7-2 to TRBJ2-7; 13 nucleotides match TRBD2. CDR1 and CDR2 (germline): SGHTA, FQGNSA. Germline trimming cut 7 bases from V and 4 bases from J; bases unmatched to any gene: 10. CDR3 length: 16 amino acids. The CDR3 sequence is CASKPQTLAGGYEQYF. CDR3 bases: TGTGCCAGCAAACCGCAGACACTAGCGGGAGGGTACGAGCAGTACTTC.

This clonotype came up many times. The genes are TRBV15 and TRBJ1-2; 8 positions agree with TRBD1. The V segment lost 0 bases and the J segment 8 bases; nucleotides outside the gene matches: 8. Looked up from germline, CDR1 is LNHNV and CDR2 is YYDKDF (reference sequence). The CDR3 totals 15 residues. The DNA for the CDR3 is TGTGCCACCAGCAGAGATCAGGGGGCGCGGAAGGGCTACACCTTC. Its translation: CATSRDQGARKGYTF.

CDR3 coding DNA: TGTGCCAGCACTCGAGAGAGCCAAGAGACCCAGTACTTC. This sequence encodes CASTRESQETQYF. The chain uses TRBV12-3 or TRBV12-4 and TRBJ2-5; D is unresolved. V was cut by 7 bases and J by 1 base, with 10 bases left in between. The CDR3 is 13 residues long.

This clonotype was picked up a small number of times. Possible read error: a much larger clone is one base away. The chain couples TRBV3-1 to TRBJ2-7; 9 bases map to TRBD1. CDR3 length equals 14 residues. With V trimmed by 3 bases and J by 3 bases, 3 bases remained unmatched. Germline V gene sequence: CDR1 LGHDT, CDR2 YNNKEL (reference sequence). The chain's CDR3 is CASSHGTGNYEQYF. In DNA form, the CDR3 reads TGTGCCAGCAGCCACGGGACAGGGAACTACGAGCAGTACTTC.

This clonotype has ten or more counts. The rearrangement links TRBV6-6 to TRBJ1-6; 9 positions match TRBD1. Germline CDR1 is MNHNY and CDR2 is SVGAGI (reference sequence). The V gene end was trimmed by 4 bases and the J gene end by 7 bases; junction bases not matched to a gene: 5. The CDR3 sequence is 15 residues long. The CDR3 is CASSSRGQGNSPLHF. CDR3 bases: TGTGCCAGCAGTTCGCGGGGACAGGGAAATTCACCCCTCCACTTT.

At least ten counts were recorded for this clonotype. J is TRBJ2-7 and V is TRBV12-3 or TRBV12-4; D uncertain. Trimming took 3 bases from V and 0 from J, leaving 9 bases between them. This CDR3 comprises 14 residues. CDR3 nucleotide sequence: TGTGCCAGCAGTTTTCGTAGAGGCTCCTACGAGCAGTACTTC. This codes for CASSFRRGSYEQYF.

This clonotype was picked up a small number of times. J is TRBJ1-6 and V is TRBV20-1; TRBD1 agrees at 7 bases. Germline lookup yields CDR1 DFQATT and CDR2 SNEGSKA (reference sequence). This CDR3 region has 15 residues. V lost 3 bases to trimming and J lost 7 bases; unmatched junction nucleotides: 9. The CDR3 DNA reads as TGCAGTGCTAGCCGGGGACAGCCGAAGAATTCACCCCTCCACTTT. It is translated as CSASRGQPKNSPLHF.

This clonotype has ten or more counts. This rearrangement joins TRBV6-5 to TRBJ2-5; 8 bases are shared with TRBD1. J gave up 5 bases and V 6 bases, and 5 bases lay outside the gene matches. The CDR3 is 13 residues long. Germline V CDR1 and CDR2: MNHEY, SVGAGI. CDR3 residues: CASRGQGEETQYF. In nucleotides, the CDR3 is TGTGCCAGCAGAGGACAGGGAGAGGAGACCCAGTACTTC.

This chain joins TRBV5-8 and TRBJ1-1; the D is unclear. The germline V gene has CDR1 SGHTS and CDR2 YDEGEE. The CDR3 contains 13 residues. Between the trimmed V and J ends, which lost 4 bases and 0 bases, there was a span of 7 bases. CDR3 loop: CASSLPMNTEAFF. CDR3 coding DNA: TGTGCCAGCAGCCTCCCAATGAACACTGAAGCTTTCTTT.

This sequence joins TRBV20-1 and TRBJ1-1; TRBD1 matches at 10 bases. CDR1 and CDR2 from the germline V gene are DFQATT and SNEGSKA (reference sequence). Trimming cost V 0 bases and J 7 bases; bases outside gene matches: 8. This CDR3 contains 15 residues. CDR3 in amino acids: CSARDPRTGGSEAFF. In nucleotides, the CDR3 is TGCAGTGCTAGAGATCCCCGGACAGGGGGGAGTGAAGCTTTCTTT.

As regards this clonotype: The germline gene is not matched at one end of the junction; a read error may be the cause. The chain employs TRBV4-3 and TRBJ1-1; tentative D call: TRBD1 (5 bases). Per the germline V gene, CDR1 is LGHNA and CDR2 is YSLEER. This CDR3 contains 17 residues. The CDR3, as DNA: TGCGCCAGCGGCCAAGATCTCAGGGCTCCCTCACAGACTGAAGCTTTCTTT. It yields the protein CASGQDLRAPSQTEAFF.